This T cell receptor (beta chain) was observed in a study of blood T cells in healthy people across ages (dated by TCRdb to about 2015). In the study overall: In model experiments, roughly one uniquely barcoded TCR beta cDNA molecule per two T cells was captured by template switching. To track age-related changes in TCR beta repertoire diversity, the study relied on deep sequencing normalized with unique cDNA molecular identifiers. The donors were divided into four age groups: young (average around 16 years), middle-aged (approximately 39), aged (approximately 62) and long-lived (82). For two donors (one aged 18 to 30 and one aged 80 or older), the study analyzed two additional independent replicas of 1 million unique cDNA reads from the same blood draw.

The donors were about 40 Caucasian individuals from Russia, aged roughly 6 to 100 years, who were systemically healthy. Each donor gave ten milliliters of peripheral blood, collected into EDTA-treated Vacutainer tubes. Ficoll-Paque density-gradient centrifugation was used to isolate PBMCs, with at least 6.5 million per sample. Trizol reagent was used to extract total RNA from the PBMCs, yielding at least 6 micrograms per sample. Naive CD45RAhigh/CD27high T cell percentages were measured by flow cytometry on a PBMC aliquot from every donor. Library preparation was by 5' RACE. The sequencer listed for this sample is Illumina HiSeq 2500. The second PCR ran for roughly 7 to 11 cycles and used a J-beta primer mix along with a sample-barcoded 5' primer. A template-switch 5' adaptor carrying 12 random nucleotides introduced a unique molecular identifier onto each TCR beta cDNA molecule. Each sample yielded at least 2.5 million CDR3-containing paired-end reads. All of the RNA was converted into first-strand cDNA using the Mint cDNA synthesis kit, with a TRBC-specific oligonucleotide serving as the primer. All cDNA was treated with uracil-DNA glycosylase and then went through a first 18-cycle PCR with the universal primers M1SS and BC2_uni_R. The original methods were these. Each sample was normalized by randomly selecting 1 million high-quality reads, each carrying a distinct molecular identifier. Instead of being binned into consensus sequences, reads that shared molecular identifiers were thrown out. CDR3 identification, clonotype clustering and error correction used MiTCR with a Q25 quality threshold and the strictest error-elimination algorithm. A nonparametric unseen species model using Euler transformation provided a lower-bound estimate of total TCR beta diversity. Clones were called with MiXCR by TCRdb after fastp trimmed the public reads at Q25, and only in-frame beta chains were retained. Entries that share a CDR3 protein sequence are merged under the most common genes and DNA. TCRdb, not the original authors, processed these V and J calls. This sample lists around 1,000,000 distinct CDR3 sequences; around 25% were detected once. Clones ranked in the top ten supply about 0.8% of the sample.

Spanning cysteine to phenylalanine, the CDR3 consists of 16 amino acids. The DNA shown is the 48-base CDR3, in frame from base 1. From the germline V gene (reference sequence), CDR1 is SEHNR and CDR2 is FQNEAQ. On the study overall, not on this receptor specifically: Donor CMV infection status was unknown, potentially confounding age-related changes in expanded clonotypes. Since profiling was done on bulk unsorted PBMCs, naive and antigen-experienced compartments could not be conclusively compared. Observed TCR beta diversity correlated strongly with the percentage of naive T cells measured by flow cytometry. As age increased, observed TCR beta diversity per million T cells dropped in a roughly linear way, and a significant reduction was already evident by age around 41. The long-lived group showed more naive CD4+ T cells, fewer expanded clones and increased TCR diversity than the aged group, suggesting age selection. Total diversity estimates from one million sequenced T cells were considered lower bounds and underestimates.

A remark on this clonotype: Its antigen remains undetermined. Within one base of it there is no much larger clone, and no base qualities were kept.

The sample was also linked to a second study, of T cells of mothers and their children. The other study reports the following: Nine systemically healthy Caucasian individuals served as donors, namely three mothers together with their six children. cDNA synthesis used all of the extracted RNA, with approximately 1.6 ug of RNA in each 15 ul reaction. In the second PCR, sample barcodes and 2-4 random nucleotides were introduced via the M1S primer. Over 10 million TCR beta CDR3 reads came from each mother, compared with approximately 2.8 million reads from each child. TCR recombination output is similarly shaped by thymic selection in related and unrelated pairs, with a minor effect exerted by inherited differences. Normalized repertoire overlap was always slightly but never significantly higher in related than unrelated mother-child pairs. Persistent microchimeric T cell clones were not detected, at a sensitivity of around 99 clones per million clonotypes. In the study, deep NGS was used to compare the TCR beta repertoires of mothers and children, and features distinguishing related mother-child pairs from unrelated individuals were sought. The mean age was roughly 40 +/- 4 years for the mothers and about 12 +/- 4 years for the children. After adapter ligation was performed with NEBNext reagents, the libraries were sequenced on an Illumina HiSeq 2000 with 100+100 nt paired-end reads. Mother and child libraries were prepared a month apart and sequenced in separate runs to prevent cross-contamination. For each donor, between about 500,000 and 2,000,000 distinct TCR beta clonotypes were identified. Naive TCR beta clonotypes were estimated from low-frequency clonotypes matched to each donor's FACS-determined naive share, without sorting.

The origin of this receptor is a girl aged 2 to 10 in good health. The sequenced sample was blood. The sequence is built from TRBV7-9 and TRBJ2-5; a tentative D call is TRBD2 (5 bases match). Gene TRBJ2-7 matches the end of the DNA better, so the J call may be wrong. The DNA reads as follows: TGTGCCAGCAGCTTTCCGGACGGGGTAGCTACCTACGAGCAGTACTTC. This translates into CASSFPDGVATYEQYF.